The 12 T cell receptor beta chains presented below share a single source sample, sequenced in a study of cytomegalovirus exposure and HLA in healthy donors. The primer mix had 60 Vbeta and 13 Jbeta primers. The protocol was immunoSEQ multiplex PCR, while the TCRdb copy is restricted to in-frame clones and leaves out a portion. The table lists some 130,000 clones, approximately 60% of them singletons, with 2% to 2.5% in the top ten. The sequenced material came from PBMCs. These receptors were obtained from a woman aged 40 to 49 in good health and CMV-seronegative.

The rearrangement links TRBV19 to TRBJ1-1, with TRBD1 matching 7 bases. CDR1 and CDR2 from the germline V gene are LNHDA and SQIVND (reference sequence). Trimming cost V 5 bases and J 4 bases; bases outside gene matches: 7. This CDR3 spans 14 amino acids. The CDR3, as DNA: TGTGCCAGTAGTTGGATGACAGGGCCCACTGAAGCTTTCTTT. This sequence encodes CASSWMTGPTEAFF.

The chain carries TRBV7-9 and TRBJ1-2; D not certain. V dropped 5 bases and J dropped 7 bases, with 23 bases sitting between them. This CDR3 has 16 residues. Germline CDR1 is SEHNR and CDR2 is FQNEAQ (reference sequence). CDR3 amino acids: CASSLYAGPEEGGYTF. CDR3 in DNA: TGTGCCAGCAGCCTTTACGCCGGGCCCGAGGAGGGTGGCTACACCTTC.

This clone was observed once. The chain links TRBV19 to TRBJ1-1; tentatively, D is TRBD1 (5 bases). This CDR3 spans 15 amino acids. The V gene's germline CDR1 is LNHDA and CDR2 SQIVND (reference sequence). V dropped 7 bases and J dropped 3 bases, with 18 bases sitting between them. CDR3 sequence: CASTAGYGMDTEAFF. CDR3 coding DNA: TGTGCCAGTACGGCAGGGTATGGGATGGACACTGAAGCTTTCTTT.

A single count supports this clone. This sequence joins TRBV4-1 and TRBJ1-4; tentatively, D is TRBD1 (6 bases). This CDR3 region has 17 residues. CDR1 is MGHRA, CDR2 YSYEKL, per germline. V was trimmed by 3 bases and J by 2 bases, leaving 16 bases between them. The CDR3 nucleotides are TGCGCCAGCAGCCAGGCATCGGGGGGGGGCACTAATGAAAAACTGTTTTTT. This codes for CASSQASGGGTNEKLFF.

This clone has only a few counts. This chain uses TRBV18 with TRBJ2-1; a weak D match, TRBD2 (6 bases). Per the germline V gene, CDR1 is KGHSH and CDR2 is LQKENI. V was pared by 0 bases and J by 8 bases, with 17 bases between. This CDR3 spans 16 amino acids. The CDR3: CASSPPMGTRGDEQFF. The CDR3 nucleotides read TGTGCCAGCTCACCACCGATGGGGACGCGCGGGGATGAGCAGTTCTTC.

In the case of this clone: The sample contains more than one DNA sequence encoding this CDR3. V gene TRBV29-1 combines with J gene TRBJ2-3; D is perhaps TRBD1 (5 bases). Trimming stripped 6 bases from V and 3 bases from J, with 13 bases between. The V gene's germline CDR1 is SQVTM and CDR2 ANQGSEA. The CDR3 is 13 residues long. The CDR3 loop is CSVDPRGTDTQYF. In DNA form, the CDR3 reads TGCAGCGTGGACCCTAGGGGTACAGATACGCAGTATTTT.

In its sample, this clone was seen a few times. The CDR3 sequence: CAIKSATENSPLHF. In DNA form, the CDR3 reads TGTGCCATCAAGTCGGCGACAGAGAATTCACCCCTCCACTTT. V and J are TRBV10-3 and TRBJ1-6; D is perhaps TRBD1 (5 bases). The V gene lost 7 bases and the J gene lost 7 bases, with 14 bases spanning the gap. This CDR3 comprises 14 residues. In germline, CDR1 is ENHRY, CDR2 SYGVKD.

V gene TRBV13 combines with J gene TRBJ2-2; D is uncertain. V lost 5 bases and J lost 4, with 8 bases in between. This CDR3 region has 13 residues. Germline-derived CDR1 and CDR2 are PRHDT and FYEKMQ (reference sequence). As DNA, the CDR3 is TGTGCCAGCAGCATCGGTGGCACCGGGGAGCTGTTTTTT. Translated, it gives CASSIGGTGELFF.

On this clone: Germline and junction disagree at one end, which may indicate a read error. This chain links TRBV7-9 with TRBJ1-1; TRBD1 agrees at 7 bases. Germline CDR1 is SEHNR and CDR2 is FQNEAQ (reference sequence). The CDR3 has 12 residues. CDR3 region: CSSRPTGVEAFF. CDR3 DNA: TGTTCCAGCAGGCCCACAGGGGTCGAAGCTTTCTTT.

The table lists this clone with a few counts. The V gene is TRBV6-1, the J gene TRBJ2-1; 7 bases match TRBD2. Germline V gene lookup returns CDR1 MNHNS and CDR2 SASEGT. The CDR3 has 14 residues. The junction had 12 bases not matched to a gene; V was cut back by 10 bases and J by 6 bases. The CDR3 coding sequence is TGTGCCACCGACCGGGGGGATGCCCCCAATGAGCAGTTCTTC. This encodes CATDRGDAPNEQFF.

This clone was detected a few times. The CDR3 loop reads CASSLGLAVSTDTQYF. DNA for the CDR3: TGTGCCAGCAGCTTGGGACTAGCAGTCAGCACAGATACGCAGTATTTT. The chain carries TRBV7-9 and TRBJ2-3, with 9 bases that match TRBD2. The CDR3 loop spans 16 amino acids. V shed 3 bases, J shed 0 bases, and the junction held 4 bases outside the gene matches. The germline V gene encodes CDR1 SEHNR and CDR2 FQNEAQ (reference sequence). The full variable domain, completed using reference TRBV7-9 and TRBJ2-3, is DTGVSQNPRHKITKRGQNVTFRCDPISEHNRLYWYRQTLGQGPEFLTYFQNEAQLEKSRLLSDRFSAERPKGSFSTLEIQRTEQGDSAMYLCASSLGLAVSTDTQYFGPGTRLTVL.

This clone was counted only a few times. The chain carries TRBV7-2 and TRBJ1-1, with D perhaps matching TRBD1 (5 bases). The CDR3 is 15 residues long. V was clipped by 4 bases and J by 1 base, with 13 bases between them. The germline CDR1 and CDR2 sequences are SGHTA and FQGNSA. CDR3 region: CASSWVRGPNTEAFF. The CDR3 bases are TGTGCCAGCAGCTGGGTTAGGGGCCCGAACACTGAAGCTTTCTTT.